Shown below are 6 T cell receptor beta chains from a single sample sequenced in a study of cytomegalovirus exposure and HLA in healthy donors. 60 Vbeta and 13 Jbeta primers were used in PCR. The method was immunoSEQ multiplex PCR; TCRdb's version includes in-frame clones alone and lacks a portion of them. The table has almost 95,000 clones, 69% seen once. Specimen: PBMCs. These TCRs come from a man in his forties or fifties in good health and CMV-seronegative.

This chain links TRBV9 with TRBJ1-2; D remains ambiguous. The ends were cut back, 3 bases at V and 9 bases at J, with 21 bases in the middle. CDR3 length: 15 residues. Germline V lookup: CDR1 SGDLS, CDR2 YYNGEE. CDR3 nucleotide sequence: TGTGCCAGCAGCGAGTTTGAGAGCGCATTATTGAGCTACACCTTC. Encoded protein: CASSEFESALLSYTF.

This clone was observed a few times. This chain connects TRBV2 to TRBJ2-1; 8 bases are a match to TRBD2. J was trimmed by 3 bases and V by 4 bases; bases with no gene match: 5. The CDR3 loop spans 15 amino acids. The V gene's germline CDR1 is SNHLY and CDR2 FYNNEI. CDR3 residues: CASSALAGNYNEQFF. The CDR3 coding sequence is TGTGCCAGCAGTGCTTTAGCGGGGAACTACAATGAGCAGTTCTTC.

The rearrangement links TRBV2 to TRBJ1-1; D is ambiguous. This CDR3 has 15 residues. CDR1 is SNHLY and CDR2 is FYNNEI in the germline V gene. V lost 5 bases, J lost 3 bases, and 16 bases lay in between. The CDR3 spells CASSYGRVLDTEAFF. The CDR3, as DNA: TGTGCCAGCAGTTATGGGAGGGTCTTGGACACTGAAGCTTTCTTT.

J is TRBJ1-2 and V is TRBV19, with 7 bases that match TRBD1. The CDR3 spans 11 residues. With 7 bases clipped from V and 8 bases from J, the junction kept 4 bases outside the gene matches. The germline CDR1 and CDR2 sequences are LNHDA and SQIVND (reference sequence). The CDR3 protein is CASTGGTGYTF. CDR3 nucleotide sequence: TGTGCCAGTACAGGGGGGACAGGCTACACCTTC.

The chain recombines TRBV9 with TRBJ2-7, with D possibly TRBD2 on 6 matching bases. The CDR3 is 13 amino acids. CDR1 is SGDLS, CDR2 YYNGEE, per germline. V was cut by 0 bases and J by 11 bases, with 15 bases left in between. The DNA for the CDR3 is TGTGCCAGCAGCGTAGATCTGGAGGGAAGAGAGTACTTC. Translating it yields CASSVDLEGREYF.

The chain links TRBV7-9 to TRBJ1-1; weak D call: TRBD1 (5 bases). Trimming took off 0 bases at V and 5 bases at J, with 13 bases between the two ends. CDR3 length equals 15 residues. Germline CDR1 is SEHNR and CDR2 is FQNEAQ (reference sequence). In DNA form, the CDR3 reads TGTGCCAGCAGCTTAGCTGTTTGGGGGGGAACTGAAGCTTTCTTT. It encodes CASSLAVWGGTEAFF.